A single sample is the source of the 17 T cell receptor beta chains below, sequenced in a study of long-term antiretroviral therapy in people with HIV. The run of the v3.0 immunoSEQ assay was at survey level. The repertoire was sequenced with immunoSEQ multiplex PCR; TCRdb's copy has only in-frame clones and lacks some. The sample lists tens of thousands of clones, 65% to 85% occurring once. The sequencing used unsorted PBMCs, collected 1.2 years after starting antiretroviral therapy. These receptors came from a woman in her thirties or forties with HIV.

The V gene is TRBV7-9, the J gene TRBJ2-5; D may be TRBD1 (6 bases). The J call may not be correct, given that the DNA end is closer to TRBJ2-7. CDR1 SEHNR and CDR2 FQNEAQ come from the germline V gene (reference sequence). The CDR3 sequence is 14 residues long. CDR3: CASSLVAGVYEQYF. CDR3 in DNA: TGTGCCAGCAGCTTAGTCGCAGGGGTCTACGAGCAGTACTTC.

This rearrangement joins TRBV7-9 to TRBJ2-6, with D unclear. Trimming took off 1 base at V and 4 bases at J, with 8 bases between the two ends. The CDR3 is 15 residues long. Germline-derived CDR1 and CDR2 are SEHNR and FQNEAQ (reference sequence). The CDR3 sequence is CASSLDVAGANVLTF. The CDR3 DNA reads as TGTGCCAGCAGCTTAGATGTAGCAGGGGCCAACGTCCTGACTTTC. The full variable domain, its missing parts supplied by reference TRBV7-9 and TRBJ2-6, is DTGVSQNPRHKITKRGQNVTFRCDPISEHNRLYWYRQTLGQGPEFLTYFQNEAQLEKSRLLSDRFSAERPKGSFSTLEIQRTEQGDSAMYLCASSLDVAGANVLTFGAGSRLTVL.

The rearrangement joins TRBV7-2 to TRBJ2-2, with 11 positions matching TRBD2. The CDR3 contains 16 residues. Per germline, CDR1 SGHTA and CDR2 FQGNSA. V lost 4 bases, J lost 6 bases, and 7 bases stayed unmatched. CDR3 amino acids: CASSSVAGGPSGELFF. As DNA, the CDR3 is TGTGCCAGCAGCTCCGTAGCGGGAGGGCCCTCCGGGGAGCTGTTTTTT.

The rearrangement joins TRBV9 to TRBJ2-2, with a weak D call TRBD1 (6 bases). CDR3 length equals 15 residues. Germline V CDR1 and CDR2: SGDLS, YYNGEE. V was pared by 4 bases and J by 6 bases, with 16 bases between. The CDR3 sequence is CASSPTGYKAGELFF. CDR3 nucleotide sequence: TGTGCCAGCAGCCCTACAGGGTATAAGGCCGGGGAGCTGTTTTTT.

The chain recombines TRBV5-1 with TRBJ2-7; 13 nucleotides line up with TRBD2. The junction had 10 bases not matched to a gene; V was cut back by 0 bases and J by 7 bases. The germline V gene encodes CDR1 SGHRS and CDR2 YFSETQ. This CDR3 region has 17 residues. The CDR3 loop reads CASSLELAGGPEREQYF. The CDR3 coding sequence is TGCGCCAGCAGCTTGGAACTAGCGGGAGGGCCGGAGAGAGAGCAGTACTTC.

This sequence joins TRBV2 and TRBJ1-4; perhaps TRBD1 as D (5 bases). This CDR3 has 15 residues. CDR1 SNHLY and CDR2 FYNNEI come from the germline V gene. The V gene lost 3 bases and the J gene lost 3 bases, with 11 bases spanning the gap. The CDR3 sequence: CASSEPRDPNEKLFF. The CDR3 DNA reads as TGTGCCAGCAGTGAGCCCAGGGACCCTAATGAAAAACTGTTTTTT. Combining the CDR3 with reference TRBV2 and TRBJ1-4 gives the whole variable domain EPEVTQTPSHQVTQMGQEVILRCVPISNHLYFYWYRQILGQKVEFLVSFYNNEISEKSEIFDDQFSVERPDGSNFTLKIRSTKLEDSAMYFCASSEPRDPNEKLFFGSGTQLSVL.

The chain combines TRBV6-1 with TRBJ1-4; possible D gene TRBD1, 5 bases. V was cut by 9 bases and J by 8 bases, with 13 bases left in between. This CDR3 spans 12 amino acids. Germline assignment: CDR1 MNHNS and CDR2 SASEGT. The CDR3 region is CASGKDREKLFF. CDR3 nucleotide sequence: TGTGCCAGTGGGAAAGACAGAGAAAAACTGTTTTTT.

CDR3 residues: CASSLRLGEQFF. The CDR3 bases are TGTGCCAGCAGCTTAAGGTTGGGAGAGCAGTTCTTC. The chain links TRBV7-2 to TRBJ2-1; no clear D. V was shortened by 2 bases and J by 10 bases, with 9 bases between the two germline ends. The CDR3 has 12 residues. CDR1 is SGHTA, CDR2 FQGNSA, per germline. The whole variable domain, remainder taken from reference TRBV7-2 and TRBJ2-1, is GAGVSQSPSNKVTEKGKDVELRCDPISGHTALYWYRQSLGQGLEFLIYFQGNSAPDKSGLPSDRFSAERTGGSVSTLTIQRTQQEDSAVYLCASSLRLGEQFFGPGTRLTVL.

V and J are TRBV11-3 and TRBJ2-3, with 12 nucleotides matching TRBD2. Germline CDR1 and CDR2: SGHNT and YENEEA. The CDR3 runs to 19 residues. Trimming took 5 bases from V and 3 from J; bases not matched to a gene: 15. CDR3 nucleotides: TGTGCCAGCAGCGCCAGCTCCTCTCTTGGACTAGCGGGAACAGATACGCAGTATTTT. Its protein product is CASSASSSLGLAGTDTQYF.

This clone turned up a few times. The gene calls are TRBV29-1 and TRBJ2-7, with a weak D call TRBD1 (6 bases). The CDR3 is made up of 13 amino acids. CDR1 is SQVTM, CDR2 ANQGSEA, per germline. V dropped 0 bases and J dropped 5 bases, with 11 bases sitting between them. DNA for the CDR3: TGCAGCGTTGAAGACCATCAGGGGAACGAGCAGTACTTC. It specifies CSVEDHQGNEQYF.

The CDR3 DNA follows: TGTGCCAGCAGCTCTTCAGGCTACTATGGCTACACCTTC. This encodes CASSSSGYYGYTF. The chain has TRBV7-8 and TRBJ1-2; D not resolved. CDR1 is SGHVS, CDR2 FQNEAQ, per germline. The CDR3 consists of 13 residues. Between the trimmed V and J ends, which lost 4 bases and 3 bases, there was a span of 9 bases. The whole variable domain, filled in from reference TRBV7-8 and TRBJ1-2, reads GAGVSQSPRYKVAKRGQDVALRCDPISGHVSLFWYQQALGQGPEFLTYFQNEAQLDKSGLPSDRFFAERPEGSVSTLKIQRTQQEDSAVYLCASSSSGYYGYTFGSGTRLTVV.

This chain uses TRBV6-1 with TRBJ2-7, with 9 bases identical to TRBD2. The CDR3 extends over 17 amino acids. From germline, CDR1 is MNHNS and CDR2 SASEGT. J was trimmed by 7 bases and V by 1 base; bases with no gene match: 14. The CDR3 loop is CASSEGLAGLSVSEQYF. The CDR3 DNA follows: TGTGCCAGCAGTGAAGGGCTAGCGGGACTCTCGGTGAGTGAGCAGTACTTC.

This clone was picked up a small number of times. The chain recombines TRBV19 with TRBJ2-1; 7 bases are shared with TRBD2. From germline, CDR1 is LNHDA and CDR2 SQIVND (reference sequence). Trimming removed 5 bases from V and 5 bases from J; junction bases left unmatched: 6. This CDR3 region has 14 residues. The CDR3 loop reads CASSAGTINNEQFF. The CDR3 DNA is TGTGCCAGTAGTGCCGGGACTATAAACAATGAGCAGTTCTTC.

CDR3 coding DNA: TGTGCCAGCAGTGAACCGGGACAGCCCTACGAGCAGTACTTC. Its protein is CASSEPGQPYEQYF. The chain recombines TRBV6-1 with TRBJ2-7; 7 bases are a match to TRBD1. There are 14 residues in the CDR3. With 2 bases clipped from V and 2 bases from J, the junction kept 3 bases outside the gene matches. CDR1 MNHNS and CDR2 SASEGT come from the germline V gene.

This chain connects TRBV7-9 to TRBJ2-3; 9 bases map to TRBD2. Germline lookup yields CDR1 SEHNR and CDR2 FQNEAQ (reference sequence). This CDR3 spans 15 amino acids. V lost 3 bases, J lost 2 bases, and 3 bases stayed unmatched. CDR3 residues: CASSFLAGDTDTQYF. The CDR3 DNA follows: TGTGCCAGCAGCTTTTTAGCGGGGGACACAGATACGCAGTATTTT.

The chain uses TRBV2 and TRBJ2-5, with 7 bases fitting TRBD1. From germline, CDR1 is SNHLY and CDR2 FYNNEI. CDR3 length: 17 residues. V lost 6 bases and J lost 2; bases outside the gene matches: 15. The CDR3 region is CASREPTGALPQETQYF. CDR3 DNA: TGTGCCAGCAGGGAACCTACAGGGGCGCTACCTCAAGAGACCCAGTACTTC.

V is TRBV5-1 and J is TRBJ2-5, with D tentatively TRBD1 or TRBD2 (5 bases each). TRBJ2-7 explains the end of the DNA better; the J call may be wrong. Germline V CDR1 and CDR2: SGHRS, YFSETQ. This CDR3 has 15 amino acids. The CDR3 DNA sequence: TGCGCCAGCAGCCGGACGATGGGGGTGAACTACGAGCAGTACTTC. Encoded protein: CASSRTMGVNYEQYF.